This T cell receptor beta chain was found in a study of T cells in Graves' hyperthyroidism and ophthalmopathy. Study-level information: Peripheral blood draws took place at initial diagnosis, ahead of any treatment.

Germline V gene data show CDR1 as ENHRY and CDR2 as SYGVKD. Deletions cut 3 bases from V and 6 bases from J, with 15 bases between. The CDR3 totals 15 residues. To note about this clonotype: Its target is not known.

Those patients with uncontrolled infection, other autoimmune disease, pregnancy or lactation were excluded. Study-level findings and limits: The model made its ophthalmopathy prediction, and onset followed a median roughly 6.5 months later. Most clonotypes expanded in the thyroid (above 0.001) were also present in blood.

Amplified TCR beta CDR3 regions derived from RNA transcripts. The HTBI primer set was used in a first-round RT-PCR of the TCR CDR3. TCRdb independently ran MiXCR on the multiplex PCR reads; one entry per CDR3 protein. Of about 350,000 distinct CDR3 sequences listed, approximately 13% were seen once; the top ten hold 20% to 25%. The sequence was obtained from a woman aged 25 to 39 with Graves' hyperthyroidism. Sequences were obtained from blood. V gene TRBV10-3 combines with J gene TRBJ2-1; perhaps D is TRBD1 or TRBD2 (5 bases each). DNA for the CDR3: TGTGCCATCAGTGATTGGGGGAACGCCCGCAATGAGCAGTTCTTC. It specifies CAISDWGNARNEQFF.